One and the same sample provided the 6 T cell receptor beta chains below, sequenced in a study of T-cell reconstitution after alpha-beta-depleted transplantation in children. Unique molecular identifiers were incorporated during preparation of the TCRbeta library. MiXCR was run by TCRdb on the PCR reads, yielding one entry per CDR3 protein. The data show roughly 500,000 distinct CDR3 sequences, with about 33% seen just once and 2% to 3% held by the top ten. The material sequenced was PBMCs from the stem cell graft donor, taken from the stem cell graft. The source of these receptors is a human donor who donated a stem cell graft to a child with aplastic anemia.

This clonotype came up a few times. J is TRBJ2-5 and V is TRBV27, with TRBD2 as a possible D gene (5 bases). Trimming stripped 5 bases from V and 4 bases from J, with 14 bases between. This CDR3 region has 14 residues. Germline V gene lookup returns CDR1 MNHEY and CDR2 SMNVEV (reference sequence). CDR3 sequence reads: CASSGLALGETQYF. In DNA, the CDR3 is TGTGCCAGCAGTGGCCTAGCACTAGGAGAGACCCAGTACTTC.

V usage is TRBV20-1 and J usage is TRBJ1-5, with D maybe TRBD1 (6 bases). CDR3 size: 16 residues. Germline CDR1 is DFQATT and CDR2 is SNEGSKA (reference sequence). V lost 5 bases, J lost 2 bases, and 19 bases lay in between. CDR3: CSARKTGWLGNQPQHF. DNA for the CDR3: TGCAGTGCTCGTAAAACAGGGTGGTTGGGCAATCAGCCCCAGCATTTT.

This chain links TRBV30 with TRBJ1-3; tentative D call: TRBD1 (5 bases). V was clipped by 4 bases and J by 2 bases, with 15 bases between them. Germline V gene sequence: CDR1 GTSNPN, CDR2 SVGIG (reference sequence). The CDR3 is 15 amino acids. The CDR3 bases are TGTGCCTGGACTCATCAGACAGCTCCTGGAAACACCATATATTTT. Translating it yields CAWTHQTAPGNTIYF. The full variable domain, rest sourced from reference TRBV30 and TRBJ1-3, is SQTIHQWPATLVQPVGSPLSLECTVEGTSNPNLYWYRQAAGRGLQLLFYSVGIGQISSEVPQNLSASRPQDRQFILSSKKLLLSDSGFYLCAWTHQTAPGNTIYFGEGSWLTVV.

The rearrangement joins TRBV15 to TRBJ2-1; 11 bases map to TRBD2. The V and J ends lost 4 bases and 4 bases, in that order; junction bases with no gene match: 3. Germline values: CDR1 LNHNV, CDR2 YYDKDF (reference sequence). CDR3 size: 15 residues. Here the CDR3 reads CATSTGTSGYNEQFF. CDR3 bases: TGTGCCACCAGCACCGGGACTAGCGGATACAATGAGCAGTTCTTC.

The rearrangement uses TRBV5-5 and TRBJ1-5; no definite D call. Per germline, CDR1 SGHKS and CDR2 YYEKEE (reference sequence). This CDR3 has 15 residues. The ends were cut back, 10 bases at V and 5 bases at J, with 22 bases in the middle. CDR3 in DNA: TGTGCCGGCAACCCGGAGCCGTATGGAGATCAGCCCCAGCATTTT. Its protein is CAGNPEPYGDQPQHF.

This clonotype was seen a handful of times. The rearrangement uses TRBV4-3 and TRBJ2-7, with TRBD1 matching over 7 bases. CDR3 length: 14 residues. J was trimmed by 4 bases and V by 4 bases; bases with no gene match: 7. Germline CDR1 is LGHNA and CDR2 is YSLEER. CDR3 in DNA: TGCGCCAGCAGCCCGCGGACAGGACCGTACGAGCAGTACTTC. The encoded protein is CASSPRTGPYEQYF.